This TCR beta chain emerged from a study of identical twins. Trimming shortened V by 3 bases and J by 5 bases, and 16 bases separated the two germline ends. Per the germline V gene, CDR1 is MDHEN and CDR2 is SYDVKM. This CDR3 region has 15 residues. TCRdb processed the 5' RACE reads anew with MiXCR; each CDR3 protein has one entry. The sample records about 720,000 distinct CDR3 sequences, more than 6.5% being singletons. This same sample was also taken into another study, of yellow fever vaccine responses in identical twins. That report adds: Vaccine-induced T cell responses in twins were reportedly observed to appear partly convergent, partly personalized.

The sequence came from a woman between 18 and 30 years old in good health. The chain is built from TRBV28 and TRBJ2-5; tentatively, D is TRBD2 (5 bases). Sequencing was carried out using PBMCs. In nucleotides, the CDR3 is TGTGCCAGCAGTTTTAATACGGGATTGTGGGAGACCCAGTACTTC. Residues: CASSFNTGLWETQYF.